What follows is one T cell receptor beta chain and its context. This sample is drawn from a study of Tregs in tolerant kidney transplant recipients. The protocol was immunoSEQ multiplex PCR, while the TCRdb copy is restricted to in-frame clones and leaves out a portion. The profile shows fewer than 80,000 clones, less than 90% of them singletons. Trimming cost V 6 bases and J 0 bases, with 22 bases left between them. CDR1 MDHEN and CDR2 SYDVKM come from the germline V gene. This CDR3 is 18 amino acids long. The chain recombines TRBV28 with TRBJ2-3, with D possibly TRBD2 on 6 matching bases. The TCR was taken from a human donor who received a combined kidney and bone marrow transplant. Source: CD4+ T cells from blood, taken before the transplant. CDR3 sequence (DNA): TGTGCCAGCAGCCCTAACACGTGGGGGGACCATAGCACAGATACGCAGTATTTT. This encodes CASSPNTWGDHSTDTQYF. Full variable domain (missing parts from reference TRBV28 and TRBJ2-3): DVKVTQSSRYLVKRTGEKVFLECVQDMDHENMFWYRQDPGLGLRLIYFSYDVKMKEKGDIPEGYSVSREKKERFSLILESASTNQTSMYLCASSPNTWGDHSTDTQYFGPGTRLTVL.